This T cell receptor beta chain was recovered during a study of blood T cells in healthy people across ages. General observations from the study: Per-million-T-cell TCR beta diversity fell roughly linearly with age. Higher diversity and more naive CD4+ cells were features of long-lived donors, compared to aged donors.

The CDR3 spans 13 residues. V was cut by 3 bases and J by 5 bases, with 10 bases left in between. Germline V CDR1 and CDR2: SEHNR, FQNEAQ (reference sequence). The second PCR ran 7 to 11 cycles with a sample-barcoded 5' primer and J-beta primers. TCRdb itself ran the 5' RACE reads through MiXCR, one entry per CDR3 protein. The profile shows about 1.4 million distinct CDR3 sequences, roughly 60% of them singletons. Each donor gave about 9.3 milliliters of peripheral blood. Details on this clonotype: Antigen specificity is unknown.

This receptor was taken from a man between 18 and 35 years old in good health. The chain is built from TRBV7-9 and TRBJ2-5; D uncertain. The sample comprised blood. Written as DNA, the CDR3 is TGTGCCAGCAGCTTTGAGTATCGGGAGACCCAGTACTTC. Amino acids: CASSFEYRETQYF.